A single sample gave rise to the 23 T cell receptor beta chains below, sequenced in a study of tumor-infiltrating lymphocytes in localized non-small cell lung cancer. The method was immunoSEQ multiplex PCR; TCRdb's version includes in-frame clones alone and lacks a portion of them. The repertoire holds 13,000 or so clones, around 74% seen once, with under 15% in the top ten. Sequencing used lung tumor tissue. The receptors come from a human donor with non-small cell lung cancer.

The sample holds one count of this clone. J is TRBJ2-1 and V is TRBV5-4; perhaps TRBD2 as D (5 bases). V was clipped by 4 bases and J by 3 bases, with 11 bases between them. The CDR3 consists of 14 residues. CDR1 is SGHNT and CDR2 is YYREEE in the germline V gene (reference sequence). CDR3 loop: CASSLESGYNEQFF. The CDR3 nucleotides read TGTGCCAGCAGCCTAGAGAGCGGCTACAATGAGCAGTTCTTC.

The genes are TRBV5-4 and TRBJ1-6; the D is unclear. There are 16 residues in the CDR3. Trimming pared 4 bases from V and 7 bases from J, leaving 18 bases between. Germline lookup yields CDR1 SGHNT and CDR2 YYREEE (reference sequence). The CDR3 sequence is CASSTPDLEQNSPLHF. As DNA, the CDR3 is TGTGCCAGCAGCACCCCGGATCTCGAGCAGAATTCACCCCTCCACTTT.

The rearrangement links TRBV10-3 to TRBJ2-1; TRBD1 matches at 11 bases. J was trimmed by 0 bases and V by 4 bases; bases with no gene match: 5. Germline values: CDR1 ENHRY, CDR2 SYGVKD. The length of the CDR3 is 17 residues. For the CDR3, the DNA is TGTGCCATCAGTGGTCAGGGGACAGGGGGCTCCTACAATGAGCAGTTCTTC. Translating it yields CAISGQGTGGSYNEQFF.

CDR3 in amino acids: CASSEGTGGFKSYNEQFF. The CDR3 bases are TGTGCCAGCAGTGAAGGGACAGGGGGCTTTAAGTCCTACAATGAGCAGTTCTTC. The chain is built from TRBV2 and TRBJ2-1; 11 bases map to TRBD1. CDR3 length: 18 amino acids. With V trimmed by 1 base and J by 1 base, 6 bases remained unmatched. Per germline, CDR1 SNHLY and CDR2 FYNNEI.

The chain uses TRBV6-1 and TRBJ2-7; a possible D gene is TRBD1 (5 bases). Trimming removed 6 bases from V and 4 bases from J, with 16 bases in between. The CDR3 covers 14 residues. Germline lookup yields CDR1 MNHNS and CDR2 SASEGT. In DNA, the CDR3 is TGTGCCAGCAGGAGACTTGGACAAGGATACGAGCAGTACTTC. This gives the protein CASRRLGQGYEQYF.

The chain recombines TRBV7-2 with TRBJ2-2; maybe TRBD1 (6 bases). The CDR3 sequence is 18 residues long. Germline CDR1 SGHTA, CDR2 FQGNSA. Trimming shortened V by 3 bases and J by 5 bases, and 22 bases separated the two germline ends. For the CDR3, the DNA is TGTGCCAGCAGCTTCCCTACAGGGTGGTCTTTTGGAACCGGGGAGCTGTTTTTT. Protein sequence: CASSFPTGWSFGTGELFF.

The V and J genes are TRBV7-2 and TRBJ2-2; D is ambiguous. In germline, CDR1 is SGHTA, CDR2 FQGNSA. Trimming removed 1 base at V and 7 bases at J, with 10 bases between. The CDR3 extends over 14 amino acids. CDR3 residues: CASSLVLMGGELFF. CDR3 DNA: TGTGCCAGCAGCTTAGTTTTGATGGGCGGGGAGCTGTTTTTT. Filled out from reference TRBV7-2 and TRBJ2-2, the complete variable domain reads GAGVSQSPSNKVTEKGKDVELRCDPISGHTALYWYRQSLGQGLEFLIYFQGNSAPDKSGLPSDRFSAERTGGSVSTLTIQRTQQEDSAVYLCASSLVLMGGELFFGEGSRLTVL.

The genes are TRBV5-1 and TRBJ2-5; D may be TRBD1 or TRBD2 (5 bases each). V shed 0 bases and J shed 2 bases, with 11 bases lying between them. The CDR3 length is 15 residues. In germline, CDR1 is SGHRS, CDR2 YFSETQ. CDR3 in DNA: TGCGCCAGCAGCTTGGCTGGGGGTCGGCAAGAGACCCAGTACTTC. Translated: CASSLAGGRQETQYF.

The chain recombines TRBV6-1 with TRBJ2-1; D unresolved. The CDR3 sequence is 15 residues long. The germline gives CDR1 MNHNS, CDR2 SASEGT. V was cut by 6 bases and J by 4 bases, with 16 bases left in between. As DNA, the CDR3 is TGTGCCAGCAGGGCGACTCTAACTACGTACAATGAGCAGTTCTTC. Its translation is CASRATLTTYNEQFF.

V gene TRBV7-3 combines with J gene TRBJ1-1, with D hard to call. Trimming took 2 bases from V and 8 from J, leaving 12 bases between them. The CDR3 loop spans 13 amino acids. Germline V gene data show CDR1 as SGHTA and CDR2 as FQGTGA. The CDR3 DNA reads TGTGCCAGCAGCTTAGAGGGTAAGAGAGAAGCTTTCTTT. Its translation is CASSLEGKREAFF.

This chain uses TRBV10-3 with TRBJ2-3; the D gene is possibly TRBD2 (5 bases). The germline gives CDR1 ENHRY, CDR2 SYGVKD. This CDR3 is 15 amino acids long. Trimming removed 0 bases from V and 1 base from J, with 8 bases in between. The DNA of the CDR3 is TGTGCCATCAGTGAGTCAACGCGGGGCACAGATACGCAGTATTTT. It encodes CAISESTRGTDTQYF.

This clone was seen only a few times. This sequence joins TRBV29-1 and TRBJ2-7; TRBD1 might be the D (6 bases). Trimming shortened V by 6 bases and J by 6 bases, and 21 bases separated the two germline ends. Germline values: CDR1 SQVTM, CDR2 ANQGSEA. The CDR3 is 14 residues long. CDR3 DNA sequence: TGCAGCGTGGCTTCGACAGGCCCGAACGGCGAGCAGTACTTC. The encoded protein is CSVASTGPNGEQYF.

The J gene is TRBJ2-7, the V gene TRBV9, with 10 bases fitting TRBD1. This CDR3 has 15 amino acids. Germline V lookup: CDR1 SGDLS, CDR2 YYNGEE. V gave up 4 bases and J gave up 4 bases; unmatched junction bases: 8. The CDR3 region is CASSPGTGDRYEQYF. CDR3 DNA: TGTGCCAGCAGCCCCGGGACAGGGGATAGGTACGAGCAGTACTTC.

This chain joins TRBV7-2 and TRBJ1-6; D is possibly TRBD1 (5 bases). This CDR3 region has 12 residues. Germline CDR1 SGHTA, CDR2 FQGNSA. The V and J ends lost 5 bases and 10 bases respectively, with 9 bases between them. This CDR3 reads CASSGGGSPLHF. In DNA, the CDR3 is TGTGCCAGCAGCGGGGGTGGGTCACCCCTCCACTTT.

This chain joins TRBV4-3 and TRBJ1-2; 7 bases are a match to TRBD1. Germline CDR1 LGHNA, CDR2 YSLEER. With V trimmed by 4 bases and J by 4 bases, 9 bases remained unmatched. The CDR3 loop spans 15 amino acids. The CDR3 nucleotides read TGCGCCAGCAGCCGGCACCAGGGGGTGGGCTATGGCTACACCTTC. It specifies CASSRHQGVGYGYTF.

The chain uses TRBV7-9 and TRBJ1-1; 8 positions match TRBD1. The CDR3 spans 15 residues. Trimming at V came to 5 bases and at J to 1 base, leaving 6 bases not matched to a gene. Germline values: CDR1 SEHNR, CDR2 FQNEAQ (reference sequence). CDR3 sequence: CASSAPGTGNTEAFF. As DNA, the CDR3 is TGTGCCAGCAGCGCCCCCGGGACAGGGAACACTGAAGCTTTCTTT.

V and J are TRBV10-3 and TRBJ1-2; D remains ambiguous. Germline assignment: CDR1 ENHRY and CDR2 SYGVKD. This CDR3 has 12 amino acids. Trimming removed 3 bases from V and 3 bases from J, with 5 bases in between. The CDR3 region is CAISERDYGYTF. The CDR3, as DNA: TGTGCCATCAGTGAAAGAGACTATGGCTACACCTTC.

V gene TRBV5-6 combines with J gene TRBJ1-1; 7 nucleotides agree with TRBD1. Germline trimming cut 5 bases from V and 5 bases from J; bases unmatched to any gene: 9. The CDR3 length is 14 residues. The germline V gene has CDR1 SGHDT and CDR2 YYEEEE. This CDR3 reads CASSKRGQRTEAFF. The CDR3 bases are TGTGCCAGCAGTAAGCGGGGACAGAGGACTGAAGCTTTCTTT.

The V call is TRBV4-2, the J call TRBJ2-3, with 7 bases that match TRBD1. CDR3 length equals 18 residues. With V trimmed by 2 bases and J by 0 bases, 11 bases remained unmatched. Germline CDR1 LGHNA, CDR2 YNFKEQ. The CDR3 protein is CASSQSRDRGASTDTQYF. The CDR3 coding sequence is TGTGCCAGCAGCCAAAGCCGGGACAGAGGAGCTAGCACAGATACGCAGTATTTT.

The rearrangement uses TRBV7-8 and TRBJ1-2; D not certain. Trimming pared 3 bases from V and 7 bases from J, leaving 21 bases between. Germline values: CDR1 SGHVS, CDR2 FQNEAQ. This CDR3 is 16 amino acids long. CDR3 region: CASSLSTDSSWRGYTF. As DNA, the CDR3 is TGTGCCAGCAGCTTGAGCACCGATTCGTCGTGGCGTGGCTACACCTTC.

This rearrangement joins TRBV18 to TRBJ2-7, with a tentative D call TRBD2 (5 bases). This CDR3 region has 13 residues. Germline CDR1 reads KGHSH; CDR2 reads LQKENI. V gave up 4 bases and J gave up 7 bases, with 14 bases separating them. CDR3 in amino acids: CASSQGTSGEQYF. The CDR3 region has the DNA TGTGCCAGCTCACAAGGTACATCGGGAGAGCAGTACTTC. The variable domain in full, completed from reference TRBV18 and TRBJ2-7, reads NAGVMQNPRHLVRRRGQEARLRCSPMKGHSHVYWYRQLPEEGLKFMVYLQKENIIDESGMPKERFSAEFPKEGPSILRIQQVVRGDSAAYFCASSQGTSGEQYFGPGTRLTVT.

The chain links TRBV27 to TRBJ1-1; no clear D gene. This CDR3 comprises 11 residues. Trimming removed 9 bases at V and 1 base at J, with 6 bases between. Germline values: CDR1 MNHEY, CDR2 SMNVEV (reference sequence). CDR3 loop: CASRSNTEAFF. As DNA, the CDR3 is TGTGCCAGTCGTTCGAACACTGAAGCTTTCTTT.

The chain combines TRBV6-5 with TRBJ1-5; 8 bases agree with TRBD1. Germline lookup yields CDR1 MNHEY and CDR2 SVGAGI. The CDR3 spans 14 residues. V was clipped by 5 bases and J by 4 bases; unmatched bases: 4. This chain's CDR3 is CASSRTGLNQPQHF. The DNA for the CDR3 is TGTGCCAGCAGTCGGACAGGGCTGAATCAGCCCCAGCATTTT.